This T cell receptor (beta chain) originates from a study of tumor-infiltrating lymphocytes in primary liver carcinoma. A constant-region primer served to make TCR beta cDNA from about 0.5 ug total RNA. Libraries of TCR beta came from three nested multiplex PCR rounds with slightly modified ARM-PCR. With TRBV1-TRBV30 forward primers and a C-beta reverse primer, the first two PCR rounds were run for around 10 cycles each. TCRdb re-derived calls from the multiplex PCR reads in MiXCR, one entry per CDR3 protein. The profile shows some 180,000 distinct CDR3 sequences, approximately 80% of them singletons. Extraction of RNA together with DNA used roughly 19-32 mg of unsorted bulk tissue. The patients had histopathologically diagnosed primary liver carcinoma, and their disease was treated by surgical resection. Trimming took off 2 bases at V and 8 bases at J, with 10 bases between the two ends. Germline assignment: CDR1 MDHEN and CDR2 SYDVKM. The CDR3 totals 13 residues.

About this clonotype itself: A much bigger clone sits one base away, suggesting this may be a read error.

Input material: tumor tissue from primary liver carcinoma. The chain carries TRBV28 and TRBJ2-1; D gene ambiguous. The TCR originated in a man aged 35 to 55 with primary liver carcinoma and hepatitis B virus infection. CDR3 sequence reads: CASSLVSFYEQFF. The CDR3 nucleotides are TGTGCCAGCAGTTTAGTGAGTTTCTATGAGCAGTTCTTC.